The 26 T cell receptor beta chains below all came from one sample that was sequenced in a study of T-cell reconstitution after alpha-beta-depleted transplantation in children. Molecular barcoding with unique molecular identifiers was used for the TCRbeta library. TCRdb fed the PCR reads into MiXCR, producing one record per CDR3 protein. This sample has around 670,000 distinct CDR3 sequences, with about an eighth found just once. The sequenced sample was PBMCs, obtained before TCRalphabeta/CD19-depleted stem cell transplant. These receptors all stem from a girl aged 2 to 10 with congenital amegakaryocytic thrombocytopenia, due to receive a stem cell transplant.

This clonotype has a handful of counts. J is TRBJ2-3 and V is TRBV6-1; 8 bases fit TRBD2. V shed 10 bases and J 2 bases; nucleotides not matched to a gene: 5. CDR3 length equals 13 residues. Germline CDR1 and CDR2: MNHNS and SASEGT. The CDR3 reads CATRAGATDTQYF. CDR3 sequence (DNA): TGTGCCACAAGAGCGGGAGCCACAGATACGCAGTATTTT.

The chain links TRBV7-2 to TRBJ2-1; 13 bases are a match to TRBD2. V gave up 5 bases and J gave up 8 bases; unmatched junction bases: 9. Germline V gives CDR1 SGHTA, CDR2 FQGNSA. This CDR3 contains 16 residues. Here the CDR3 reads CASSPRTSGSGYEQFF. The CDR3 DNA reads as TGTGCCAGCAGCCCACGGACTAGCGGGAGCGGGTATGAGCAGTTCTTC. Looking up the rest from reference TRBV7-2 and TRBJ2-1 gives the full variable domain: GAGVSQSPSNKVTEKGKDVELRCDPISGHTALYWYRQSLGQGLEFLIYFQGNSAPDKSGLPSDRFSAERTGGSVSTLTIQRTQQEDSAVYLCASSPRTSGSGYEQFFGPGTRLTVL.

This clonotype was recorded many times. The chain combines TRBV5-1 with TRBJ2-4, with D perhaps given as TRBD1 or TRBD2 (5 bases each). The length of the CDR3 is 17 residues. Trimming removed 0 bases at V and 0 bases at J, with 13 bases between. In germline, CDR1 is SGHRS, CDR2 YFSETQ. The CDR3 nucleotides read TGCGCCAGCAGCTTGGGGGACCGAGAGCTAGCCAAAAACATTCAGTACTTC. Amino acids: CASSLGDRELAKNIQYF.

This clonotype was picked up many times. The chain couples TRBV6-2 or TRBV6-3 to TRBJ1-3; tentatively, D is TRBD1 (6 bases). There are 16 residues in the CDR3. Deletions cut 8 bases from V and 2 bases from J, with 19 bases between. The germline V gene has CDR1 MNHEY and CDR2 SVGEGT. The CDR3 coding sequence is TGTGCCAGCCGGCCATACGCGGGGGCGACTGGAAACACCATATATTTT. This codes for CASRPYAGATGNTIYF.

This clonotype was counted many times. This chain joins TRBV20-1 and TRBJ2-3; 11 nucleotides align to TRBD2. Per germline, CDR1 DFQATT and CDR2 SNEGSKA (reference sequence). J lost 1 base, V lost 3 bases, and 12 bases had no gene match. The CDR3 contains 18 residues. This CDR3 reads CSARSLAGGVGRTDTQYF. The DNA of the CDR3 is TGCAGTGCTAGGTCTCTAGCGGGAGGAGTGGGTCGCACAGATACGCAGTATTTT.

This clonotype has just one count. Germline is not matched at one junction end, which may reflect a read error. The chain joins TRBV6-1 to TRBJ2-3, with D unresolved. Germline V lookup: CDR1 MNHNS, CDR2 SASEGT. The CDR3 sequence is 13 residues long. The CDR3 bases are TGTGCCAGCAGTGATGGGTTGCAGGATACGCGGTATTTT. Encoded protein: CASSDGLQDTRYF.

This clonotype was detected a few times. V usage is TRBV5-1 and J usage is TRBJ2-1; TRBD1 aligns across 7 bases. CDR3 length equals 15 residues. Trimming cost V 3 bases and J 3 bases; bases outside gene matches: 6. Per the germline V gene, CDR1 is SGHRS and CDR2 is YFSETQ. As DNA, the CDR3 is TGCGCCAGCAGCTATTCGGACAGGTACTACAATGAGCAGTTCTTC. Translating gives CASSYSDRYYNEQFF.

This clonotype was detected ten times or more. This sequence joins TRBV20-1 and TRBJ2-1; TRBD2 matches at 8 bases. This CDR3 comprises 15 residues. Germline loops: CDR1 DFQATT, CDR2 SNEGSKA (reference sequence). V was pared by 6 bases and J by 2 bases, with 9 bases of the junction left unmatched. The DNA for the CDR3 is TGCAGTGCCCGAGGACTAGCCTCACCCTACAATGAGCAGTTCTTC. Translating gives CSARGLASPYNEQFF.

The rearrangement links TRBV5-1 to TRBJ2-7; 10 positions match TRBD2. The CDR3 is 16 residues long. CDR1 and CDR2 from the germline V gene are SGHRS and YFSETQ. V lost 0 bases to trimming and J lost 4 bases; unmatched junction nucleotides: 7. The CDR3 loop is CASSLAELAGRYEQYF. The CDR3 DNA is TGCGCCAGCAGCTTGGCCGAACTAGCGGGAAGGTACGAGCAGTACTTC.

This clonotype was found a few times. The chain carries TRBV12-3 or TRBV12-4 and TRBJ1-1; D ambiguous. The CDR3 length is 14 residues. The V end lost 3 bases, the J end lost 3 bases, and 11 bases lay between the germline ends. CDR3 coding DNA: TGTGCCAGCAGTTTGAGGGTAAGGTACACTGAAGCTTTCTTT. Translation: CASSLRVRYTEAFF.

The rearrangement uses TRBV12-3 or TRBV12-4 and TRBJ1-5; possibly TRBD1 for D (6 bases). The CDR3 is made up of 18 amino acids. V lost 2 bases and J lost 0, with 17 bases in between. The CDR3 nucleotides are TGTGCCAGCAGTTTACGGAGGGGGGAAGTGTTTAGCAATCAGCCCCAGCATTTT. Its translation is CASSLRRGEVFSNQPQHF.

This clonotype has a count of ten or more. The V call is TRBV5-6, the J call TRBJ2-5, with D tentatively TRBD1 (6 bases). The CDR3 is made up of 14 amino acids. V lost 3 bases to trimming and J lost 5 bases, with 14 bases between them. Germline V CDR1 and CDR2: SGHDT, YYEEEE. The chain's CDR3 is CASSSLQGDETQYF. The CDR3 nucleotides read TGTGCCAGCAGCTCATTACAGGGCGACGAGACCCAGTACTTC.

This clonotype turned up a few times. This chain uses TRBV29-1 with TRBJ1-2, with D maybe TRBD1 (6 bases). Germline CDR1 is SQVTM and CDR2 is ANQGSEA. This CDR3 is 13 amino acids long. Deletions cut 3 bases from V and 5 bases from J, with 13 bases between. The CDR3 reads CSVESGGAYGYTF. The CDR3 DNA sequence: TGCAGCGTTGAGTCGGGGGGGGCATATGGCTACACCTTC.

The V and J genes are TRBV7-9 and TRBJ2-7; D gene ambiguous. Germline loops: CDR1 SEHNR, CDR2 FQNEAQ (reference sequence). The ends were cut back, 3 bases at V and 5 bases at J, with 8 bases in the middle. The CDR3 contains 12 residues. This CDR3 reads CASSLHKDEQYF. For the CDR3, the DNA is TGTGCCAGCAGCTTGCACAAGGACGAGCAGTACTTC. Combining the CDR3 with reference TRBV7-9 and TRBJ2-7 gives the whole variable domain DTGVSQNPRHKITKRGQNVTFRCDPISEHNRLYWYRQTLGQGPEFLTYFQNEAQLEKSRLLSDRFSAERPKGSFSTLEIQRTEQGDSAMYLCASSLHKDEQYFGPGTRLTVT.

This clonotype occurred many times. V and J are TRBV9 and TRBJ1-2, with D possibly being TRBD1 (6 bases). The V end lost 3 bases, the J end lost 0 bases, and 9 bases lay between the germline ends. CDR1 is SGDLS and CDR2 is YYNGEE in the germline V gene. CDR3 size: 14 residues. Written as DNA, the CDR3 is TGTGCCAGCAGCGCGGACAGTTCTAACTATGGCTACACCTTC. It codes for CASSADSSNYGYTF.

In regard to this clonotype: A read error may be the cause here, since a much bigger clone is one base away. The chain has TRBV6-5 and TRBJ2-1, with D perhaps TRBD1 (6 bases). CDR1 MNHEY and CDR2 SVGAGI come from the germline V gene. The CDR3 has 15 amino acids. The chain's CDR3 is CASSSLGHVYNEPFF. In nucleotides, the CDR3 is TGTGCCAGCAGTTCTCTGGGACACGTCTACAATGAGCCGTTCTTC.

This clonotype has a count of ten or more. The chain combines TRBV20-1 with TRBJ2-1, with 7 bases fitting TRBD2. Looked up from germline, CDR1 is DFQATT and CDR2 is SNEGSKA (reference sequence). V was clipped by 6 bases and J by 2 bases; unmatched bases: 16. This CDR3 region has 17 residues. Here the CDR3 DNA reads TGCAGTGCCAGGGAGACTAGCAGCTCCAAGGCCTACAATGAGCAGTTCTTC. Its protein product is CSARETSSSKAYNEQFF.

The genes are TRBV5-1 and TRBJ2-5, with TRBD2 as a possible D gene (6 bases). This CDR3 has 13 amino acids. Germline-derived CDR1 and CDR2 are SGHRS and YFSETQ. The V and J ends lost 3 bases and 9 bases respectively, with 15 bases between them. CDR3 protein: CASSYPGGSAQYF. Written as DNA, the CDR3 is TGCGCCAGCAGCTACCCTGGGGGGTCGGCCCAGTACTTC.

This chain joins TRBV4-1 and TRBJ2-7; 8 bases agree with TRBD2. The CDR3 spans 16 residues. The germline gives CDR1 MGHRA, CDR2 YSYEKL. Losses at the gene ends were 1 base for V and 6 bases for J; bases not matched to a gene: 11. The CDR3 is CASSQVAGTRLSEQYF. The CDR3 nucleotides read TGCGCCAGCAGCCAAGTGGCGGGGACTAGGCTATCCGAGCAGTACTTC.

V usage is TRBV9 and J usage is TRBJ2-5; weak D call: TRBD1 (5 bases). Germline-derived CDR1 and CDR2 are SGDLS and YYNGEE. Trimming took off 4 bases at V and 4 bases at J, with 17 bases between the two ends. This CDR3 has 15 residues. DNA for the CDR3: TGTGCCAGCAGCCTAGGGGCGTTGGCCGGAGAGACCCAGTACTTC. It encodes CASSLGALAGETQYF. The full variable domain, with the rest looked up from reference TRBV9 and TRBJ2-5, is DSGVTQTPKHLITATGQRVTLRCSPRSGDLSVYWYQQSLDQGLQFLIQYYNGEERAKGNILERFSAQQFPDLHSELNLSSLELGDSALYFCASSLGALAGETQYFGPGTRLLVL.

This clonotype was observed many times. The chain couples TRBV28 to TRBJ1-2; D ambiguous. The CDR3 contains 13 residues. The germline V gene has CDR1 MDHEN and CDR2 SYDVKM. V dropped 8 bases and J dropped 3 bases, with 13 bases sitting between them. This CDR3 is CASEPDRDYGYTF. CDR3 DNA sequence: TGTGCCAGCGAGCCTGATCGGGACTATGGCTACACCTTC.

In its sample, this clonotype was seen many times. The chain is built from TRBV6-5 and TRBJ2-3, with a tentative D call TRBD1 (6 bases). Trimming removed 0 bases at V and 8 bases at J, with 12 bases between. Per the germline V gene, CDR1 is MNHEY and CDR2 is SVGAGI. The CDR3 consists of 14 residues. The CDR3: CASSYSVGTSTQYF. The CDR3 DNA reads TGTGCCAGCAGTTACTCGGTCGGGACAAGTACGCAGTATTTT.

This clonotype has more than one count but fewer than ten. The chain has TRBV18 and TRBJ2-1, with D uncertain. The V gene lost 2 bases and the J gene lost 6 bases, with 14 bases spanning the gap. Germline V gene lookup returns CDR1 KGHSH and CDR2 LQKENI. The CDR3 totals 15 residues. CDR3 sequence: CASSPREALSNEQFF. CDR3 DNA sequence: TGTGCCAGCTCACCAAGGGAAGCCCTCAGCAATGAGCAGTTCTTC.

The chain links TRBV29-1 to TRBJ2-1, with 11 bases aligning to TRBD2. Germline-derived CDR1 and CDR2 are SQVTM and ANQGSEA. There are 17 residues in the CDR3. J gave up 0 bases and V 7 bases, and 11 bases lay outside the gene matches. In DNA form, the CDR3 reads TGCAGCGGGTCTGGGACTAGCGGCCCGAGCTCCTACAATGAGCAGTTCTTC. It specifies CSGSGTSGPSSYNEQFF.

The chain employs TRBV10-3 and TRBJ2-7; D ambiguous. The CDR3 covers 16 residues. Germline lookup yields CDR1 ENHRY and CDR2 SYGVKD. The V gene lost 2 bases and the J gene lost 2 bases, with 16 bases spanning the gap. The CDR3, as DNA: TGTGCCATCAGTGAGACGACGTCTCGACATACCTACGAGCAGTACTTC. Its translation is CAISETTSRHTYEQYF.

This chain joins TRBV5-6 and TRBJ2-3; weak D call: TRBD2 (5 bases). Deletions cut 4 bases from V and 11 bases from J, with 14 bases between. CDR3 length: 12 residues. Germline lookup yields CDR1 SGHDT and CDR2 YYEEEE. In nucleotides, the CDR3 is TGTGCCAGCAGCGGGCGAGATGGGAGGCAGTATTTT. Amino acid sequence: CASSGRDGRQYF.